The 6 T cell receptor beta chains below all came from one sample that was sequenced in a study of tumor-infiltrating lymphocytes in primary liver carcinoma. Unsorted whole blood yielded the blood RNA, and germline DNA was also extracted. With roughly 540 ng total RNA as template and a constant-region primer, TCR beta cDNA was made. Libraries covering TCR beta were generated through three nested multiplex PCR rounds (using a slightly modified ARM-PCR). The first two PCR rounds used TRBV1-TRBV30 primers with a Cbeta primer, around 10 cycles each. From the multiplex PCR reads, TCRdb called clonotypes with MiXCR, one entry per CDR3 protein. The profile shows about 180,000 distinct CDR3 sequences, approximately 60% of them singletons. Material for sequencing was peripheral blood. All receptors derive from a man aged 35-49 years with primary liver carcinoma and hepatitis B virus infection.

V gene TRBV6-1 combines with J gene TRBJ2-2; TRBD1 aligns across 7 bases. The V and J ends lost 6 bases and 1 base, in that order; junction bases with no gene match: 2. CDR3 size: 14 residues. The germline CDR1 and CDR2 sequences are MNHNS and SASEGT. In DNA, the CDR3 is TGTGCCAGCAGGGGGACAGTGAACACCGGGGAGCTGTTTTTT. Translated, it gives CASRGTVNTGELFF.

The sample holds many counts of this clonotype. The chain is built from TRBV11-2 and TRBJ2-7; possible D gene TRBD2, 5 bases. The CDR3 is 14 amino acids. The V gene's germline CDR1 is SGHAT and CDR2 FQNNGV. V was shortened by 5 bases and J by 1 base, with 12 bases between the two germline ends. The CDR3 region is CASSPSTTSYEQYF. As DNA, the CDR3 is TGTGCCAGCAGCCCTAGCACAACTTCCTACGAGCAGTACTTC.

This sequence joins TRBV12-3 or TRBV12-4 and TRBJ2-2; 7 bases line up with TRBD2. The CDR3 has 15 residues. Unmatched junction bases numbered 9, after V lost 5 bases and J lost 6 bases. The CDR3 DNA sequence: TGTGCCAGCAGTCGCACTAGCGAGATGGCCGGGGAGCTGTTTTTT. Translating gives CASSRTSEMAGELFF.

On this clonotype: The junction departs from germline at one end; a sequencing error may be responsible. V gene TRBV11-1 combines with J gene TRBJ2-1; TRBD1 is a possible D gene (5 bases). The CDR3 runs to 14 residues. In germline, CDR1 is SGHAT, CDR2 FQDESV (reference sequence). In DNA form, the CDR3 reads TGTGCCAGCAGCCAGTGGGTGGCGGACAATGAGCTGTTCTTC. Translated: CASSQWVADNELFF.

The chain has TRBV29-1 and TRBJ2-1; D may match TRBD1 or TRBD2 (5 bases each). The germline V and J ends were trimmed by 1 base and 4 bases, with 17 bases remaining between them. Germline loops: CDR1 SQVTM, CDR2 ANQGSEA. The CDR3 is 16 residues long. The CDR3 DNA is TGCAGCGTTGAAGTCAGCCGGGGCCACTCATACAATGAGCAGTTCTTC. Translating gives CSVEVSRGHSYNEQFF.

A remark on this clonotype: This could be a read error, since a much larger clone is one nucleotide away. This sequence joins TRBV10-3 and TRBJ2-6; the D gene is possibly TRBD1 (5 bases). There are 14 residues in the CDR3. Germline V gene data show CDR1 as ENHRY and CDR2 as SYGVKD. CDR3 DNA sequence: TGTGCCATCAGGGACAACTCTGGGGACAACGTCCTGACTTTC. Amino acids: CAIRDNSGDNVLTF.